A selection of T cell receptor beta chains follows, all from one sample in a study of T cells after yellow fever vaccination. Each CDR3 protein gets one entry after TCRdb re-called the 5' RACE reads with MiXCR. The sample includes more than 300,000 distinct CDR3 sequences, roughly a tenth of them seen just once. The starting material was CD4+ T cells sorted from PBMCs, obtained 45 days after the yellow fever booster vaccination. Receptors were obtained from a young man who received the YFV17D yellow fever vaccine. Each CDR3 is given with its conserved first and last residue. A D gene is named only where the DNA matches it firmly. For some rows the clone size is stated as once, few or many, or as a class when expanded; others skip it.

V: TRBV7-8
J: TRBJ2-5
size: .
D: .
CDR3: CASIRRGHIQETQYF
DNA: TGTGCCAGCATCCGGAGGGGGCACATACAAGAGACCCAGTACTTC

V: TRBV20-1
J: TRBJ1-1
size: few
D: .
CDR3: CSGFQELGTEAFF
DNA: TGCAGTGGCTTTCAGGAACTAGGGACTGAAGCTTTCTTT

V: TRBV12-3/TRBV12-4
J: TRBJ1-1
size: few
D: .
CDR3: CASSLVLGTEAFF
DNA: TGTGCCAGCAGTCTAGTCCTTGGCACTGAAGCTTTCTTT

V: TRBV24-1
J: TRBJ1-2
size: few
D: TRBD1
CDR3: CATSKGAYYGYTF
DNA: TGTGCCACCAGTAAGGGGGCCTACTATGGCTACACCTTC

V: TRBV6-5
J: TRBJ1-6
size: .
D: .
CDR3: CASSYSFPRGRSPLHF
DNA: TGTGCCAGCAGTTACTCGTTCCCCAGGGGAAGGTCACCCCTCCACTTT

V: TRBV12-5
J: TRBJ2-2
size: .
D: TRBD1
CDR3: CASGLVLGQGARNTGELFF
DNA: TGTGCTAGTGGTTTGGTACTGGGACAGGGGGCGCGAAACACCGGGGAGCTGTTTTTT

V: TRBV7-9
J: TRBJ2-2
size: few
D: .
CDR3: CASSLAQERLGGELFF
DNA: TGTGCCAGCAGCTTAGCCCAGGAGCGATTGGGCGGGGAGCTGTTTTTT

V: TRBV30
J: TRBJ1-2
size: few
D: TRBD1
CDR3: CAWAAQGVYSTF
DNA: TGTGCCTGGGCTGCCCAGGGGGTTTATTCTACCTTC

V: TRBV20-1
J: TRBJ1-2
size: few
D: .
CDR3: CSARPTGNTNYGYTF
DNA: TGCAGTGCTAGACCGACAGGAAATACTAACTATGGCTACACCTTC

V: TRBV4-1
J: TRBJ1-5
size: many
D: .
CDR3: CASSQLGLQGWPQHF
DNA: TGCGCCAGCAGCCAATTGGGCCTCCAGGGGTGGCCCCAGCATTTT

V: TRBV7-9
J: TRBJ2-3
size: .
D: TRBD2
CDR3: CASSVSGGITDTQYF
DNA: TGTGCCAGCAGCGTTAGCGGGGGGATCACAGATACGCAGTATTTT

V: TRBV25-1
J: TRBJ2-5
size: few
D: TRBD2
CDR3: CASSEALTSRVETQYF
DNA: TGTGCCAGCAGTGAAGCCTTGACTAGCAGGGTTGAGACCCAGTACTTC

V: TRBV5-6
J: TRBJ2-5
size: .
D: .
CDR3: CASSSGHQETQYF
DNA: TGTGCCAGCAGCTCAGGACATCAAGAGACCCAGTACTTC

V: TRBV5-6
J: TRBJ1-2
size: .
D: TRBD1
CDR3: CASSGSFRDSPGYTF
DNA: TGTGCCAGCAGCGGTAGTTTCCGGGACAGCCCCGGGTACACCTTC

V: TRBV12-3/TRBV12-4
J: TRBJ1-1
size: few
D: TRBD1
CDR3: CASSFDRGFTEAFF
DNA: TGTGCCAGCAGTTTCGACAGGGGGTTTACTGAAGCTTTCTTT

V: TRBV5-1
J: TRBJ1-1
size: many
D: TRBD1
CDR3: CASSRQGGNTEAFF
DNA: TGTGCCAGCAGTCGACAGGGGGGGAACACTGAAGCTTTCTTT

V: TRBV9
J: TRBJ2-4
size: few
D: TRBD2
CDR3: CASSGGGVSLAKNIQYF
DNA: TGTGCCAGCAGCGGGGGAGGGGTTAGCCTAGCCAAAAACATTCAGTACTTC

V: TRBV3-1
J: TRBJ1-1
size: few
D: .
CDR3: CASSQSRGTEAFF
DNA: TGTGCCAGCAGCCAGTCCCGGGGGACTGAAGCTTTCTTT

V: TRBV7-2
J: TRBJ1-5
size: few
D: TRBD1
CDR3: CASSPTGTGNNQPQHF
DNA: TGTGCCAGCAGCCCCACCGGGACAGGGAACAATCAGCCCCAGCATTTT

V: TRBV7-9
J: TRBJ1-5
size: .
D: TRBD1
CDR3: CASSGGTADQPQHF
DNA: TGTGCCAGCAGCGGCGGGACAGCTGATCAGCCCCAGCATTTT

V: TRBV18
J: TRBJ2-3
size: .
D: .
CDR3: CASSPADYSSTDTQYF
DNA: TGTGCCAGCTCCCCCGCGGACTACTCTAGCACAGATACGCAGTATTTT

V: TRBV5-8
J: TRBJ1-1
size: few
D: TRBD1
CDR3: CASSSGTGLGGAFF
DNA: TGTGCCAGCAGCTCCGGGACAGGGCTGGGGGGAGCTTTCTTT

V: TRBV20-1
J: TRBJ2-7
size: few
D: .
CDR3: CSARDNNEQYF
DNA: TGCAGTGCTAGAGACAACAACGAGCAGTACTTC

V: TRBV6-5
J: TRBJ1-5
size: .
D: TRBD1
CDR3: CASRRDSSNQPQHF
DNA: TGTGCCAGCAGGCGGGACAGCAGCAATCAGCCCCAGCATTTT

V: TRBV6-2/TRBV6-3
J: TRBJ2-5
size: .
D: .
CDR3: CASSYSSRWSENGPTQYF
DNA: TGTGCCAGCAGTTACTCGAGCCGTTGGAGCGAAAATGGCCCGACCCAGTACTTC

V: TRBV15
J: TRBJ1-1
size: .
D: .
CDR3: CATSRDSAGTNTEAFF
DNA: TGTGCCACCAGCAGAGATTCAGCGGGTACAAACACTGAAGCTTTCTTT

V: TRBV7-9
J: TRBJ2-1
size: .
D: TRBD1
CDR3: CASSSRRQGGNEQFF
DNA: TGTGCCAGCAGCTCCCGGAGACAGGGCGGCAATGAGCAGTTCTTC

V: TRBV5-4
J: TRBJ2-2
size: few
D: TRBD1
CDR3: CASSAADRANGELFF
DNA: TGTGCCAGCAGCGCGGCGGACAGGGCTAACGGGGAGCTGTTTTTT

V: TRBV18
J: TRBJ2-2
size: few
D: .
CDR3: CASSLRERTYSNTGELFF
DNA: TGTGCCAGCTCTCTGCGGGAAAGGACATACTCGAACACCGGGGAGCTGTTTTTT

V: TRBV12-3/TRBV12-4
J: TRBJ2-1
size: few
D: TRBD2
CDR3: CASTPSGGPYNEQFF
DNA: TGTGCCAGCACCCCTAGCGGGGGGCCGTACAATGAGCAGTTCTTC

V: TRBV4-3
J: TRBJ2-1
size: few
D: TRBD1
CDR3: CASSQLQGNEQFF
DNA: TGCGCCAGCAGCCAACTACAGGGGAATGAGCAGTTCTTC

V: TRBV7-2
J: TRBJ2-3
size: .
D: TRBD2
CDR3: CASSSTSGGATDTQYF
DNA: TGTGCCAGCAGTTCCACCAGCGGGGGGGCCACAGATACGCAGTATTTT

V: TRBV12-3/TRBV12-4
J: TRBJ2-7
size: .
D: .
CDR3: CASSSVHEQYF
DNA: TGTGCCAGCAGTTCAGTACACGAGCAGTACTTC

V: TRBV6-6
J: TRBJ1-2
size: .
D: .
CDR3: CASSYSRAQGRDGYTF
DNA: TGTGCCAGCAGTTACTCGAGGGCACAAGGACGGGATGGCTACACCTTC

V: TRBV28
J: TRBJ2-7
size: few
D: TRBD1
CDR3: CASSPTGTGKYEQYF
DNA: TGTGCCAGCAGTCCGACTGGGACAGGGAAGTACGAGCAGTACTTC

V: TRBV7-8
J: TRBJ1-1
size: few
D: TRBD1
CDR3: CASRLRTGVLTEAFF
DNA: TGTGCCAGCAGACTCCGGACAGGGGTTTTGACTGAAGCTTTCTTT

V: TRBV4-3
J: TRBJ2-5
size: few
D: .
CDR3: CASSQDITEQETQYF
DNA: TGCGCCAGCAGCCAAGATATAACTGAACAAGAGACCCAGTACTTC

V: TRBV6-5
J: TRBJ1-5
size: .
D: .
CDR3: CASSPLPNQPQHF
DNA: TGTGCCAGCAGTCCCCTCCCAAATCAGCCCCAGCATTTT

V: TRBV5-4
J: TRBJ2-2
size: many
D: TRBD1
CDR3: CASSLVEGAFGELFF
DNA: TGTGCCAGCAGCTTGGTTGAGGGGGCATTCGGGGAGCTGTTTTTT

V: TRBV11-2
J: TRBJ2-3
size: many
D: TRBD2
CDR3: CASSLSMLAGVQYF
DNA: TGTGCCAGCAGCTTAAGCATGCTAGCGGGGGTGCAGTATTTT

V: TRBV20-1
J: TRBJ1-1
size: .
D: TRBD1
CDR3: CSAYDRVNTEAFF
DNA: TGCAGTGCTTATGACAGGGTGAACACTGAAGCTTTCTTT

V: TRBV30
J: TRBJ1-1
size: few
D: .
CDR3: CAWSSRTEAFF
DNA: TGTGCCTGGAGTTCTAGGACTGAAGCTTTCTTT

V: TRBV10-1
J: TRBJ2-5
size: .
D: .
CDR3: CASSGQQQETQYF
DNA: TGCGCCAGCAGCGGACAGCAACAAGAGACCCAGTACTTC

V: TRBV27
J: TRBJ2-5
size: few
D: .
CDR3: CASSFGPSRLETQYF
DNA: TGTGCCAGCAGTTTCGGGCCGAGCAGATTAGAGACCCAGTACTTC

V: TRBV2
J: TRBJ1-5
size: .
D: .
CDR3: CASSGRGSGNQPQHF
DNA: TGTGCCAGCAGTGGCCGGGGGAGTGGCAATCAGCCCCAGCATTTT

V: TRBV20-1
J: TRBJ1-1
size: .
D: .
CDR3: CSAERTGEAFF
DNA: TGCAGTGCCGAACGTACAGGGGAAGCTTTCTTT

V: TRBV18
J: TRBJ1-5
size: .
D: .
CDR3: CASSPLADNQPQHF
DNA: TGTGCCAGCTCCCCCCTTGCGGACAATCAGCCCCAGCATTTT

V: TRBV5-1
J: TRBJ2-3
size: few
D: .
CDR3: CASGLDTDTQYF
DNA: TGCGCCAGTGGACTTGACACAGATACGCAGTATTTT

V: TRBV18
J: TRBJ2-3
size: .
D: .
CDR3: CASSERASSTDTQYF
DNA: TGTGCCAGCTCCGAAAGGGCTTCTAGCACAGATACGCAGTATTTT

V: TRBV28
J: TRBJ2-3
size: many
D: .
CDR3: CASSLIARARGDTQYF
DNA: TGTGCCAGCAGTTTAATAGCCCGAGCTAGGGGTGATACGCAGTATTTT

V: TRBV20-1
J: TRBJ2-1
size: .
D: .
CDR3: CSARNHGSNEQFF
DNA: TGCAGTGCTAGGAATCATGGGTCCAATGAGCAGTTCTTC